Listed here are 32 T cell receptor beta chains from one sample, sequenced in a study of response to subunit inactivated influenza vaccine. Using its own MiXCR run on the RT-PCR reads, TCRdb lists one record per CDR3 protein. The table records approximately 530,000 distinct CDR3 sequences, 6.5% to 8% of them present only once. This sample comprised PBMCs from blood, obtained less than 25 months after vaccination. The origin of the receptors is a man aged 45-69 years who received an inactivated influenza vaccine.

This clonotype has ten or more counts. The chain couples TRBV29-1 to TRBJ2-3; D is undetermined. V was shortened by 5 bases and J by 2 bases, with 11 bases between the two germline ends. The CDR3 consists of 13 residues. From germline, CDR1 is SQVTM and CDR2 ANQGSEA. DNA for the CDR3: TGCAGCGTTTTTAAGTTGACCACAGATACGCAGTATTTT. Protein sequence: CSVFKLTTDTQYF.

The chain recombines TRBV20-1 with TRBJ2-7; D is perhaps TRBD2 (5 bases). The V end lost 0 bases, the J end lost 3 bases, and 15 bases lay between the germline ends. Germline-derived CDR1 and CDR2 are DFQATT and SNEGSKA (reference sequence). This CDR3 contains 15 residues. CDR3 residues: CSARDSRGGGYEQYF. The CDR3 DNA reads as TGCAGTGCTAGAGATTCCCGGGGTGGAGGCTACGAGCAGTACTTC.

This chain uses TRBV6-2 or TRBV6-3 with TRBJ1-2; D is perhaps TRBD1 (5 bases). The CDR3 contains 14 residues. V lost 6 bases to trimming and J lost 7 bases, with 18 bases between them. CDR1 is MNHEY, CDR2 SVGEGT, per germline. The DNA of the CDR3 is TGTGCCAGCAGCCAAAATACAGGTGGCTCTGGCTACACCTTC. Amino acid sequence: CASSQNTGGSGYTF.

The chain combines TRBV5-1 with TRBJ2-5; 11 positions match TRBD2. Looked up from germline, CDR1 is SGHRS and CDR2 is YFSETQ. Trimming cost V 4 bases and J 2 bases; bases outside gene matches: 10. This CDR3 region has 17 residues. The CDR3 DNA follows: TGCGCCAGCAGCCCACCGGGACTAGCGGTGACACAAGAGACCCAGTACTTC. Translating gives CASSPPGLAVTQETQYF. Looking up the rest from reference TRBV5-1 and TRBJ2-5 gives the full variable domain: KAGVTQTPRYLIKTRGQQVTLSCSPISGHRSVSWYQQTPGQGLQFLFEYFSETQRNKGNFPGRFSGRQFSNSRSEMNVSTLELGDSALYLCASSPPGLAVTQETQYFGPGTRLLVL.

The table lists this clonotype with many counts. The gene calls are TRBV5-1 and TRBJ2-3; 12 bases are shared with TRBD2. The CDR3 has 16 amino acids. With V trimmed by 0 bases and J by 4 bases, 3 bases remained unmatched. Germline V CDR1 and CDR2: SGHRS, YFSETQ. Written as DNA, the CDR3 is TGCGCCAGCAGCTTGGGACTAGCGGGAGCGGCAGATACGCAGTATTTT. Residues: CASSLGLAGAADTQYF.

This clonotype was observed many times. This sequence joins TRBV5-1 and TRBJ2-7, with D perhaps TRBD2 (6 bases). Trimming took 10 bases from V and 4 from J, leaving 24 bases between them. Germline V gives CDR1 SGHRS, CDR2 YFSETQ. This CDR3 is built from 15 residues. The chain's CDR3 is CARYKGGGRRYEQYF. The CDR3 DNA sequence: TGCGCCCGTTACAAGGGTGGAGGGAGACGATACGAGCAGTACTTC. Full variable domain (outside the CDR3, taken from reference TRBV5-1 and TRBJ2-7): KAGVTQTPRYLIKTRGQQVTLSCSPISGHRSVSWYQQTPGQGLQFLFEYFSETQRNKGNFPGRFSGRQFSNSRSEMNVSTLELGDSALYLCARYKGGGRRYEQYFGPGTRLTVT.

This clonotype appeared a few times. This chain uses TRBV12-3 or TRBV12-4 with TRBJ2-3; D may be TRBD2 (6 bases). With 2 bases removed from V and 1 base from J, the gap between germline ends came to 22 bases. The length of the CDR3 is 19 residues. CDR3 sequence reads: CASSLFATPRPSGTDTQYF. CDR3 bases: TGTGCCAGCAGTTTATTTGCGACCCCTAGGCCTAGCGGCACAGATACGCAGTATTTT.

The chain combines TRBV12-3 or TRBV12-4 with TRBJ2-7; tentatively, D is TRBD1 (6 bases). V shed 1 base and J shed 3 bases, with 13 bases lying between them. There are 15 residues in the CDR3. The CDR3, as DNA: TGTGCCAGCAGTTTAGGGGACACCCATTTCTACGAGCAGTACTTC. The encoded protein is CASSLGDTHFYEQYF.

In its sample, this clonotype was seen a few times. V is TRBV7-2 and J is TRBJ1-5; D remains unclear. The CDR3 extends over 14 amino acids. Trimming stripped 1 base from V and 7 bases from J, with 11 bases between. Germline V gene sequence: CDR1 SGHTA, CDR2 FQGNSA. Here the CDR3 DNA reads TGTGCCAGCAGCTTAGTTAAAAATGGGCAGCCCCAGCATTTT. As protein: CASSLVKNGQPQHF.

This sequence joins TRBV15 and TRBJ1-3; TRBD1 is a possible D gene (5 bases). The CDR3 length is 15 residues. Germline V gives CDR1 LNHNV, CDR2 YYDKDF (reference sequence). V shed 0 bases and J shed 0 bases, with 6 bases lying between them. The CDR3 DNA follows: TGTGCCACCAGCAGAGACGGGACCTCTGGAAACACCATATATTTT. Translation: CATSRDGTSGNTIYF.

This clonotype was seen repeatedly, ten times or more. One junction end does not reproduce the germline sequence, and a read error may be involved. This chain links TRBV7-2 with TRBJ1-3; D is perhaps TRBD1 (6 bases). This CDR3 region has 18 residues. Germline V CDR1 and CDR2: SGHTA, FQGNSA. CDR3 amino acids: CASSLARPFTGARNAIYF. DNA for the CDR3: TGTGCCAGCAGCTTAGCGCGTCCCTTCACGGGGGCTCGAAACGCCATATATTTT.

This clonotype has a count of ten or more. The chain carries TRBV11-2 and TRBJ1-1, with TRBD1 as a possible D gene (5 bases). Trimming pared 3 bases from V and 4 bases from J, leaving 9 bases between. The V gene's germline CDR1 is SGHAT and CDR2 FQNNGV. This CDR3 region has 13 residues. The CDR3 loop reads CASSFGTLTEAFF. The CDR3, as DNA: TGTGCCAGCAGCTTCGGGACTCTCACTGAAGCTTTCTTT.

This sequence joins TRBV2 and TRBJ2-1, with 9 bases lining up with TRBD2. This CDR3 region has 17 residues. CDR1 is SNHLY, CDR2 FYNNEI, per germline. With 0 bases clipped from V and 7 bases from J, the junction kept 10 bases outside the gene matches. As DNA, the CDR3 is TGTGCCAGCAGTGAAGCGCTTCGGCGGGGGGGGAAAAATGAGCAGTTCTTC. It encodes CASSEALRRGGKNEQFF.

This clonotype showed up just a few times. DNA of the CDR3: TGCAGTGCTAGAGAGGCGGGGGTTCGCTACGAGCAGTACTTC. Its protein product is CSAREAGVRYEQYF. The V call is TRBV20-1, the J call TRBJ2-7; 7 positions agree with TRBD2. The length of the CDR3 is 14 residues. With V trimmed by 0 bases and J by 3 bases, 5 bases remained unmatched. Germline CDR1 and CDR2: DFQATT and SNEGSKA (reference sequence).

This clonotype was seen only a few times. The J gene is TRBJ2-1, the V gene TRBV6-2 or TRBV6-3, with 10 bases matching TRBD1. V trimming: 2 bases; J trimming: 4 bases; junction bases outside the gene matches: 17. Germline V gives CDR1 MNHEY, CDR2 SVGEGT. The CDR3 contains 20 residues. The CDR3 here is CASSYGGTGVRVAGYNEQFF. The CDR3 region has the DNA TGTGCCAGCAGTTACGGGGGGACAGGGGTCCGGGTAGCGGGATACAATGAGCAGTTCTTC.

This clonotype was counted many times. The CDR3 DNA is TGCGCCAGCAGCTTGGTAGCGGGGGCGCGCACAGATACGCAGTATTTT. It codes for CASSLVAGARTDTQYF. This rearrangement joins TRBV5-1 to TRBJ2-3, with TRBD2 matching over 9 bases. Trimming removed 0 bases from V and 1 base from J; junction bases left unmatched: 3. CDR3 length: 16 amino acids. From germline, CDR1 is SGHRS and CDR2 YFSETQ.

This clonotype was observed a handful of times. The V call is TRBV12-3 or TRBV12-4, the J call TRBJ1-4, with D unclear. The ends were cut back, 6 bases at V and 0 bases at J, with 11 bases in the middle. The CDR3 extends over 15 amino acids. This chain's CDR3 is CASSAASATNEKLFF. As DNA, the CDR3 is TGTGCCAGCAGCGCAGCAAGTGCAACTAATGAAAAACTGTTTTTT.

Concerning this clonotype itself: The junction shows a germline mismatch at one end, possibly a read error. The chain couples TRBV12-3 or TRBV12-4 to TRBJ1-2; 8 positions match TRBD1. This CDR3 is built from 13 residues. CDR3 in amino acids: CASGTGPHYGYNF. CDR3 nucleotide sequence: TGTGCCAGCGGGACAGGTCCTCACTATGGCTACAACTTC.

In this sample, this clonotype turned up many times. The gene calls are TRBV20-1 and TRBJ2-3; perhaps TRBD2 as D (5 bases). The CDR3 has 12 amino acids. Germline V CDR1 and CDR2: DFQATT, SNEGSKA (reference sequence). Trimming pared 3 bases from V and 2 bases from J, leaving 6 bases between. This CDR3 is CSASGDTDTQYF. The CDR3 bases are TGCAGTGCTAGCGGGGACACAGATACGCAGTATTTT.

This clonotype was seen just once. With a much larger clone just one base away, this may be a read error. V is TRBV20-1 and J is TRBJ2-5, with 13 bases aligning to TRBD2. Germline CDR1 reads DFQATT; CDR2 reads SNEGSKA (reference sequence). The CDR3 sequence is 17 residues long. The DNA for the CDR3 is TGCTGTGCTAGAATTGCGGGACTAGCGGGAAAGGAAGAGACCCAGTACTTC. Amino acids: CCARIAGLAGKEETQYF.

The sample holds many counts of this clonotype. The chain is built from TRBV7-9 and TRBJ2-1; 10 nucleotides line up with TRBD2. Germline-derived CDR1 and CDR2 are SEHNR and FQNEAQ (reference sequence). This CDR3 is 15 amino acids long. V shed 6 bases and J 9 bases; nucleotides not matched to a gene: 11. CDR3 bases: TGTGCCAGCAGAAGGGCCGGGACTAGCGTCAGTGAGCAGTTCTTC. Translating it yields CASRRAGTSVSEQFF. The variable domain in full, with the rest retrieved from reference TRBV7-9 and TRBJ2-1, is DTGVSQNPRHKITKRGQNVTFRCDPISEHNRLYWYRQTLGQGPEFLTYFQNEAQLEKSRLLSDRFSAERPKGSFSTLEIQRTEQGDSAMYLCASRRAGTSVSEQFFGPGTRLTVL.

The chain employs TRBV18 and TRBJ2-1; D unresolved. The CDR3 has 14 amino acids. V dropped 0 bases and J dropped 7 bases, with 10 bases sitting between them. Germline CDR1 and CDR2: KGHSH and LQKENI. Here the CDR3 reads CASSPPSLENEQFF. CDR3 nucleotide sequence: TGTGCCAGCTCACCACCGTCTTTGGAGAATGAGCAGTTCTTC.

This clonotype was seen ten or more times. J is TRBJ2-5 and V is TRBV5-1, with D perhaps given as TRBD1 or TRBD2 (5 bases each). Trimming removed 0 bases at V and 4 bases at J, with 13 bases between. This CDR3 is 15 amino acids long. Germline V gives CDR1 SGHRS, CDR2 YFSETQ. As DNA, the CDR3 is TGCGCCAGCAGCTTGGCCGGGCAGGGACCAGAGACCCAGTACTTC. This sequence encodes CASSLAGQGPETQYF.

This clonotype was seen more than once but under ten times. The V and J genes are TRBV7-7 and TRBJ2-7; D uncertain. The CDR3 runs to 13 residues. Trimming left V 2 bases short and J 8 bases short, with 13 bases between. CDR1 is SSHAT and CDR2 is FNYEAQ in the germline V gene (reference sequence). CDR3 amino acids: CASSLYFSRKQYF. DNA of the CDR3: TGTGCCAGCAGCTTATACTTTAGCAGGAAGCAGTACTTC.

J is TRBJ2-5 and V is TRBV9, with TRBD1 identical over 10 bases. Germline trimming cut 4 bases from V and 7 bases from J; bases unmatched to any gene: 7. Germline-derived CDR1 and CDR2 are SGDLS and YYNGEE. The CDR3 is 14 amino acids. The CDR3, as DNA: TGTGCCAGCAGCTCGAGACAGGGGGCGGCGACCCAGTACTTC. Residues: CASSSRQGAATQYF.

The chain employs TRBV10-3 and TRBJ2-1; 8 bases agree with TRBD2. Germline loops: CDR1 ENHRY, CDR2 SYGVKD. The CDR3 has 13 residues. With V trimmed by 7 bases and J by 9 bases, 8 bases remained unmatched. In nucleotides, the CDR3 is TGTGCCATCAACCCGGGACTAGTGGGTGAGCAGTTCTTC. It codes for CAINPGLVGEQFF.

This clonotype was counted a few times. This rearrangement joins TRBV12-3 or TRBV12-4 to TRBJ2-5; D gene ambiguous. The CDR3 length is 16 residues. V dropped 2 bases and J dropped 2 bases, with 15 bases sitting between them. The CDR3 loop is CASSLRVMLGQETQYF. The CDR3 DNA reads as TGTGCCAGCAGTTTAAGGGTTATGTTGGGACAAGAGACCCAGTACTTC.

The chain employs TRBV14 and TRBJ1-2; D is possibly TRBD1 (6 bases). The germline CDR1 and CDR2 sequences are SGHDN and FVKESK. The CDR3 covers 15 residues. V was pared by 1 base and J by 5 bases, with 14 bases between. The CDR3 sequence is CASSQVITGTYGYTF. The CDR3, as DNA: TGTGCCAGCAGCCAAGTCATTACAGGGACTTATGGCTACACCTTC.

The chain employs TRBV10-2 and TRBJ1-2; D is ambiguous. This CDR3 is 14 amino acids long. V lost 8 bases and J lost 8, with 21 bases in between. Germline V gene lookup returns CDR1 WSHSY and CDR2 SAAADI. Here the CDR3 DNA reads TGCGCCAGCGCCGAAGGACGGGCCACTGGGGGCTACACCTTC. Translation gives CASAEGRATGGYTF.

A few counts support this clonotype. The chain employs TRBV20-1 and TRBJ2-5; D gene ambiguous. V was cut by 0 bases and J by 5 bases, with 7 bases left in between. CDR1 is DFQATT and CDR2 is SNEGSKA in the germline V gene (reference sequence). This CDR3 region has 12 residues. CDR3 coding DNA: TGCAGTGCTAGAGATGGTTTGGAGACCCAGTACTTC. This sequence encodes CSARDGLETQYF.

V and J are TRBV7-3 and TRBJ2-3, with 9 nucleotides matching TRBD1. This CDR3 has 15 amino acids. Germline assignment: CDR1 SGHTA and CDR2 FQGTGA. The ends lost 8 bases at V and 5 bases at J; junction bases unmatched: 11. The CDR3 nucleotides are TGTGCCAGCGCGGTTGGGACAGGGCGAGGAGATACGCAGTATTTT. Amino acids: CASAVGTGRGDTQYF.

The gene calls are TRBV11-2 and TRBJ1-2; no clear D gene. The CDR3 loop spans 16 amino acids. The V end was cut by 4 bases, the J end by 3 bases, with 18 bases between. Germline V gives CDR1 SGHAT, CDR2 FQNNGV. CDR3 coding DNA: TGTGCCAGCAGCTCCGTAGGTGCAGCCTGGGACTATGGCTACACCTTC. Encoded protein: CASSSVGAAWDYGYTF. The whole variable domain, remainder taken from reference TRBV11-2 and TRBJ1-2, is EAGVAQSPRYKIIEKRQSVAFWCNPISGHATLYWYQQILGQGPKLLIQFQNNGVVDDSQLPKDRFSAERLKGVDSTLKIQPAKLEDSAVYLCASSSVGAAWDYGYTFGSGTRLTVV.